The 16 T cell receptor beta chains in this list originate from one sample, sequenced in a study of blood T cell repertoires in COVID-19. Profiled with immunoSEQ multiplex PCR; TCRdb holds only in-frame clones, not every one. The sample holds about 220,000 clones, about 84% seen once. Sequencing was carried out using peripheral blood. Every receptor here comes from a human donor in a cohort sampled during active COVID-19.

The chain has TRBV7-3 and TRBJ2-1, with D maybe TRBD1 (7 bases). The CDR3 sequence is 15 residues long. In germline, CDR1 is SGHTA, CDR2 FQGTGA. Trimming stripped 4 bases from V and 5 bases from J, with 15 bases between. The DNA of the CDR3 is TGTGCCAGCAGCTCGGAGGGGGCGCGGGACAATGAGCAGTTCTTC. It encodes CASSSEGARDNEQFF.

V gene TRBV7-2 combines with J gene TRBJ1-4; unclear D gene. This CDR3 region has 15 residues. V dropped 5 bases and J dropped 0 bases, with 10 bases sitting between them. Germline V gene sequence: CDR1 SGHTA, CDR2 FQGNSA. CDR3 sequence reads: CASSPQSATNEKLFF. The CDR3 nucleotides are TGTGCCAGCAGCCCTCAGTCTGCAACTAATGAAAAACTGTTTTTT.

The genes are TRBV5-1 and TRBJ1-6; no firm D call. With 2 bases removed from V and 5 bases from J, the gap between germline ends came to 11 bases. The CDR3 consists of 15 residues. CDR1 SGHRS and CDR2 YFSETQ come from the germline V gene. The CDR3 here is CASSFDISDNSPLHF. The CDR3 DNA is TGCGCCAGCAGCTTCGACATCTCGGATAATTCACCCCTCCACTTT.

This chain joins TRBV5-1 and TRBJ1-1; 8 nucleotides match TRBD1. V was pared by 4 bases and J by 1 base, with 3 bases of the junction left unmatched. CDR3 length: 14 amino acids. The germline V gene has CDR1 SGHRS and CDR2 YFSETQ. DNA of the CDR3: TGCGCCAGCAGCCACGGGACAGGGAACACTGAAGCTTTCTTT. Translating gives CASSHGTGNTEAFF.

This clone was detected only a few times. The rearrangement links TRBV7-2 to TRBJ2-2, with D uncertain. The V end lost 4 bases, the J end lost 5 bases, and 8 bases lay between the germline ends. The CDR3 has 13 amino acids. Germline V gene lookup returns CDR1 SGHTA and CDR2 FQGNSA. This CDR3 is CASSSQETGELFF. As DNA, the CDR3 is TGTGCCAGCAGCTCGCAGGAAACCGGGGAGCTGTTTTTT.

The chain recombines TRBV27 with TRBJ2-7; possibly TRBD2 for D (6 bases). Germline V gene lookup returns CDR1 MNHEY and CDR2 SMNVEV (reference sequence). V was clipped by 4 bases and J by 7 bases, with 14 bases between them. The CDR3 totals 13 residues. CDR3 residues: CASSYGGPGEQYF. CDR3 DNA sequence: TGTGCCAGCAGTTACGGAGGGCCAGGGGAGCAGTACTTC.

The V gene is TRBV7-6, the J gene TRBJ2-7; perhaps TRBD2 as D (6 bases). Germline V gene sequence: CDR1 SGHVS, CDR2 FNYEAQ. Trimming left V 9 bases short and J 7 bases short, with 19 bases between. This CDR3 region has 13 residues. For the CDR3, the DNA is TGTGCCAGTGTTCCGGGTCGGAGGGGTGAGCAGTACTTC. Its protein product is CASVPGRRGEQYF.

This chain links TRBV18 with TRBJ2-7; no clear D. This CDR3 contains 13 residues. V lost 4 bases to trimming and J lost 7 bases, with 14 bases between them. CDR1 KGHSH and CDR2 LQKENI come from the germline V gene. The CDR3 reads CASSQSVVREQYF. The DNA for the CDR3 is TGTGCCAGCTCACAATCAGTGGTGCGGGAGCAGTACTTC.

This clone appeared a few times. This chain links TRBV18 with TRBJ2-7; maybe TRBD1 (5 bases). The V gene lost 1 base and the J gene lost 6 bases, with 13 bases spanning the gap. The germline gives CDR1 KGHSH, CDR2 LQKENI. This CDR3 comprises 14 residues. The CDR3 DNA reads TGTGCCAGCTCACCACGGCAGGACAAGGGCGAGCAGTACTTC. Translation: CASSPRQDKGEQYF.

This clone was detected once. The CDR3 loop is CASSFSPDRVYEQYF. The CDR3 DNA is TGTGCCAGCAGTTTCTCCCCGGACAGGGTTTACGAGCAGTACTTC. V gene TRBV28 combines with J gene TRBJ2-7; 8 bases align to TRBD1. The CDR3 runs to 15 residues. V gave up 3 bases and J gave up 4 bases; unmatched junction bases: 8. Germline V lookup: CDR1 MDHEN, CDR2 SYDVKM.

V gene TRBV5-6 combines with J gene TRBJ1-2, with D possibly matching TRBD1 (5 bases). Trimming shortened V by 4 bases and J by 0 bases, and 16 bases separated the two germline ends. The CDR3 sequence is 16 residues long. Germline CDR1 reads SGHDT; CDR2 reads YYEEEE. CDR3 nucleotides: TGTGCCAGCAGCCCGAATAAAGGGGCCCCTAACTATGGCTACACCTTC. This gives the protein CASSPNKGAPNYGYTF.

The gene calls are TRBV5-1 and TRBJ1-5; 7 bases agree with TRBD1. V lost 4 bases, J lost 4 bases, and 8 bases stayed unmatched. This CDR3 has 15 amino acids. CDR1 SGHRS and CDR2 YFSETQ come from the germline V gene. In DNA, the CDR3 is TGCGCCAGCAGCCTAAATACAGGGGCGAATCAGCCCCAGCATTTT. Translation: CASSLNTGANQPQHF.

V is TRBV7-3 and J is TRBJ2-1, with 8 bases identical to TRBD1. The CDR3 extends over 15 amino acids. Per germline, CDR1 SGHTA and CDR2 FQGTGA. V lost 4 bases, J lost 4 bases, and 6 bases stayed unmatched. The CDR3 sequence is CASSYDRGPYNEQFF. The CDR3 bases are TGTGCCAGCAGCTACGACAGGGGCCCGTACAATGAGCAGTTCTTC.

The genes are TRBV7-9 and TRBJ1-1; TRBD1 might be the D (5 bases). Trimming pared 5 bases from V and 2 bases from J, leaving 9 bases between. CDR1 is SEHNR and CDR2 is FQNEAQ in the germline V gene (reference sequence). The CDR3 covers 13 residues. For the CDR3, the DNA is TGTGCCAGCAGCCCCGGGACTAACACTGAAGCTTTCTTT. This codes for CASSPGTNTEAFF. Looking up the rest from reference TRBV7-9 and TRBJ1-1 gives the full variable domain: DTGVSQNPRHKITKRGQNVTFRCDPISEHNRLYWYRQTLGQGPEFLTYFQNEAQLEKSRLLSDRFSAERPKGSFSTLEIQRTEQGDSAMYLCASSPGTNTEAFFGQGTRLTVV.

This chain joins TRBV11-2 and TRBJ1-2, with TRBD1 matching over 7 bases. The trim removed 5 bases at V and 7 bases at J, leaving 7 bases unmatched. This CDR3 has 13 residues. Germline lookup yields CDR1 SGHAT and CDR2 FQNNGV. CDR3 sequence reads: CASSPTTGRGYTF. The CDR3 coding sequence is TGTGCCAGCAGCCCCACGACAGGGCGTGGCTACACCTTC.

This clone turned up a few times. The chain recombines TRBV7-9 with TRBJ1-1; weak D call: TRBD1 (5 bases). The CDR3 extends over 14 amino acids. V was pared by 0 bases and J by 8 bases, with 13 bases between. The germline CDR1 and CDR2 sequences are SEHNR and FQNEAQ (reference sequence). CDR3 nucleotides: TGTGCCAGCAGCTTAGCCTACTCCGGGGGAGAAGCTTTCTTT. It codes for CASSLAYSGGEAFF.